Listed below are T cell receptor beta chains from one sample, sequenced in a study of T cell repertoires in cytomegalovirus infection. TCRdb itself ran the reads through MiXCR, one entry per CDR3 protein. The sample lists 600,000 to 800,000 distinct CDR3 sequences, approximately 24% seen once, with roughly 8% in the top ten. Material for sequencing was CD8+ T cells from PBMCs. These receptor sequences come from a human donor in good health (CMV status not recorded). Some clones in this sample may be carry-over from other donors' samples. Both conserved end residues are part of each CDR3. The D gene is left open where the match is weak.

j_call v_call d_call cdr3_aa
TRBJ2-1 TRBV9 . CASSVGGVVPFF
TRBJ2-2 TRBV12-5 . CASGLGPGELFF
TRBJ2-1 TRBV6-1 . CASSQPPGGLNNEQFF
TRBJ2-1 TRBV28 TRBD2 CASSSSARLAGTSSYNEQFF
TRBJ1-1 TRBV4-1 TRBD1 CASSQLRTGRTEAFF
TRBJ2-1 TRBV10-3 TRBD1 CAISESGDSFYNEQFF
TRBJ1-1 TRBV28 . CASSFGKTGVTEAFF
TRBJ1-1 TRBV5-5 . CASSSPTLRTEAFF
TRBJ2-3 TRBV7-9 . CASSSETDSTDTQYF
TRBJ1-2 TRBV7-9 . CASSPQDRANYGYTF
TRBJ2-1 TRBV7-2 TRBD2 CASSLTGGPYNEQFF
TRBJ1-1 TRBV2 TRBD1 CASVWTGNTEAFF
TRBJ2-1 TRBV25-1 TRBD2 CASSEYFGLAGGPSSYNEQFF
TRBJ1-1 TRBV6-6 . CASSHAPGTMNTEAFF
TRBJ1-2 TRBV15 . CATSRRTANYGYTF
TRBJ2-7 TRBV7-9 TRBD1 CASSLHHSTGSSYEQYF
TRBJ2-1 TRBV20-1 . CSARGAGGENEQFF
TRBJ2-3 TRBV15 . CATSRFSEVSAQYF
TRBJ2-1 TRBV7-3 TRBD2 CASSVERGSGNEQFF
TRBJ2-1 TRBV20-1 TRBD1 CSARDRSRDRDFRNEQFF
TRBJ2-3 TRBV27 . CASREKSTDTQYF
TRBJ2-1 TRBV20-1 TRBD1 CSASDRVGNEQFF
TRBJ1-5 TRBV7-2 . CASSSIATDSNQPQHF